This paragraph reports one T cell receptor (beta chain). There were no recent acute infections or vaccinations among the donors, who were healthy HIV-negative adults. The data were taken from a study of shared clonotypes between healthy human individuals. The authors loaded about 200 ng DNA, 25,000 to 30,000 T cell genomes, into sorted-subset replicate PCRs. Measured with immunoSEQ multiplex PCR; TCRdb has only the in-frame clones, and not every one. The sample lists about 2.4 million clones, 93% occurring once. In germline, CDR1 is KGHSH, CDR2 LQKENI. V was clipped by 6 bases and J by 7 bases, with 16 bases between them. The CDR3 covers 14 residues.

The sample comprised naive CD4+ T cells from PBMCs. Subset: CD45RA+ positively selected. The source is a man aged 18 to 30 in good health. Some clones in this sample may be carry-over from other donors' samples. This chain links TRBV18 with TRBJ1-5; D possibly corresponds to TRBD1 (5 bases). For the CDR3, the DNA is TGTGCCAGCTCCGCGATACAGGTAGGCCAGCCCCAGCATTTT. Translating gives CASSAIQVGQPQHF. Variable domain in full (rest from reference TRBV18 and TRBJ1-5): NAGVMQNPRHLVRRRGQEARLRCSPMKGHSHVYWYRQLPEEGLKFMVYLQKENIIDESGMPKERFSAEFPKEGPSILRIQQVVRGDSAAYFCASSAIQVGQPQHFGDGTRLSIL.